The text below deals with one T cell receptor (beta chain). Sequencing used immunoSEQ multiplex PCR; TCRdb keeps in-frame clones, though not all of them. This sample carries a few hundred thousand clones, roughly 84% of them seen once, and the ten largest clones take 2.5% to 3.5%. V lost 5 bases, J lost 1 base, and 11 bases lay in between. This CDR3 is 15 amino acids long. Germline V CDR1 and CDR2: SGHAT, FQDESV (reference sequence). The sample is drawn from a study of blood T cell repertoires in COVID-19. This chain uses TRBV11-1 with TRBJ1-4; D uncertain. This sequence originates from a woman aged 25-40 years who had recovered from COVID-19. Specimen: PBMCs or T cells enriched from blood (not recorded which). CDR3 in amino acids: CASSPARGTNEKLFF. CDR3 coding DNA: TGTGCCAGCAGCCCCGCGCGGGGAACTAATGAAAAACTGTTTTTT. The whole variable domain, remainder taken from reference TRBV11-1 and TRBJ1-4, is EAEVAQSPRYKITEKSQAVAFWCDPISGHATLYWYRQILGQGPELLVQFQDESVVDDSQLPKDRFSAERLKGVDSTLKIQPAELGDSAMYLCASSPARGTNEKLFFGSGTQLSVL.